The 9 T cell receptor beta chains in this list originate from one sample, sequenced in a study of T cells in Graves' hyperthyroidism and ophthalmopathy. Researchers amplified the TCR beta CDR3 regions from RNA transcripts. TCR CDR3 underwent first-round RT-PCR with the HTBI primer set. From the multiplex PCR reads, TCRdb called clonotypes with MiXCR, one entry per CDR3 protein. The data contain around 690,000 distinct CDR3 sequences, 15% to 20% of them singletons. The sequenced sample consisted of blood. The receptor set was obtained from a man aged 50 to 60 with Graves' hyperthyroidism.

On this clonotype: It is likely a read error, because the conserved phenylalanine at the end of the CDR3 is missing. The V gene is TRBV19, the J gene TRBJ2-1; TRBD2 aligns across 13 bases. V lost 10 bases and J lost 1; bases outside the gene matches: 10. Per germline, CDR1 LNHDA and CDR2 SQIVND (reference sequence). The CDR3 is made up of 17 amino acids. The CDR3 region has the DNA TGTGCCACTAGGACTAGCGGGAGACTCAGGTCCTACAATGAGCAGTTCCTC. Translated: CATRTSGRLRSYNEQFL.

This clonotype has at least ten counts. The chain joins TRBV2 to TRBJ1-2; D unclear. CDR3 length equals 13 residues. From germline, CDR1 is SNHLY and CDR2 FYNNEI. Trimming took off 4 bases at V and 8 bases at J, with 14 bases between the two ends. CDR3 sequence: CASSGDTEGGYTF. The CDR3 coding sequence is TGTGCCAGCAGTGGCGACACGGAAGGGGGCTACACCTTC.

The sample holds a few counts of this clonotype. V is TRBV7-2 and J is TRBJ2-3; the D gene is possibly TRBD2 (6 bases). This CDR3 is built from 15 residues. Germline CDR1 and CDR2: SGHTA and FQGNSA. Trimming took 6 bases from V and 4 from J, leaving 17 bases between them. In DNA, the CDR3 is TGTGCCAGCAGTTTAACTAGCTTATACGCAGATACGCAGTATTTT. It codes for CASSLTSLYADTQYF.

The CDR3 loop reads CASSRSQTSGRAFATQYF. CDR3 DNA sequence: TGTGCCAGCAGCCGTTCTCAGACTAGCGGGAGGGCCTTCGCTACGCAGTATTTT. The chain has TRBV7-3 and TRBJ2-3, with 14 nucleotides matching TRBD2. V gave up 5 bases and J gave up 8 bases; unmatched junction bases: 15. There are 18 residues in the CDR3. Germline V lookup: CDR1 SGHTA, CDR2 FQGTGA.

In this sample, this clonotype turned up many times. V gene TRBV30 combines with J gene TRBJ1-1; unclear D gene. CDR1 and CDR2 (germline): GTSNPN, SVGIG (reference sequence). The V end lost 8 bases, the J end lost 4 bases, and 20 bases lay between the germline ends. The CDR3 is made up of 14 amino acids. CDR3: CARAFPYRTTEAFF. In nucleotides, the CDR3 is TGTGCCCGAGCTTTCCCTTACCGGACCACTGAAGCTTTCTTT. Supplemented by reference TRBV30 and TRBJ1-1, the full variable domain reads SQTIHQWPATLVQPVGSPLSLECTVEGTSNPNLYWYRQAAGRGLQLLFYSVGIGQISSEVPQNLSASRPQDRQFILSSKKLLLSDSGFYLCARAFPYRTTEAFFGQGTRLTVV.

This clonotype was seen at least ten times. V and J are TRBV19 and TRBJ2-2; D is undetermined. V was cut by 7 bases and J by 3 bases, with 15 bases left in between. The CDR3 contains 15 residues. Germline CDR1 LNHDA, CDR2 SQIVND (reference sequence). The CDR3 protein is CASTAANRYTGELFF. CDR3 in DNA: TGTGCCAGTACCGCGGCCAATCGCTACACCGGGGAGCTGTTTTTT. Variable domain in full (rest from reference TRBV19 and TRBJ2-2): DGGITQSPKYLFRKEGQNVTLSCEQNLNHDAMYWYRQDPGQGLRLIYYSQIVNDFQKGDIAEGYSVSREKKESFPLTVTSAQKNPTAFYLCASTAANRYTGELFFGEGSRLTVL.

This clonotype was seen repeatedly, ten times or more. CDR3 sequence reads: CASSLGALKTETQYF. Written as DNA, the CDR3 is TGTGCCAGCAGTTTAGGGGCCCTAAAGACAGAGACCCAGTACTTC. The chain couples TRBV6-2 or TRBV6-3 to TRBJ2-5; D perhaps matches TRBD1 (5 bases). Germline values: CDR1 MNHEY, CDR2 SVGEGT. There are 15 residues in the CDR3. Trimming left V 4 bases short and J 4 bases short, with 16 bases between.

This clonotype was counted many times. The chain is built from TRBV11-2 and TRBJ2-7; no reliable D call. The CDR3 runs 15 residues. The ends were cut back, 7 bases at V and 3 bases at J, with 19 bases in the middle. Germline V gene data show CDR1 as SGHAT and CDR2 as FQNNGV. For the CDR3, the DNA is TGTGCCAGCACCTATGGGATCGACCAGAACTACGAGCAGTACTTC. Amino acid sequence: CASTYGIDQNYEQYF.

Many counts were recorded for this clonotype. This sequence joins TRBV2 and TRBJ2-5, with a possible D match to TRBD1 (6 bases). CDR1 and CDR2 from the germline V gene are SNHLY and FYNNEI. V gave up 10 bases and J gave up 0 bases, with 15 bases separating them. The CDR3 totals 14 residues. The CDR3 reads CAIRDKLYQETQYF. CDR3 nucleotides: TGTGCCATTCGGGACAAGCTTTACCAAGAGACCCAGTACTTC.